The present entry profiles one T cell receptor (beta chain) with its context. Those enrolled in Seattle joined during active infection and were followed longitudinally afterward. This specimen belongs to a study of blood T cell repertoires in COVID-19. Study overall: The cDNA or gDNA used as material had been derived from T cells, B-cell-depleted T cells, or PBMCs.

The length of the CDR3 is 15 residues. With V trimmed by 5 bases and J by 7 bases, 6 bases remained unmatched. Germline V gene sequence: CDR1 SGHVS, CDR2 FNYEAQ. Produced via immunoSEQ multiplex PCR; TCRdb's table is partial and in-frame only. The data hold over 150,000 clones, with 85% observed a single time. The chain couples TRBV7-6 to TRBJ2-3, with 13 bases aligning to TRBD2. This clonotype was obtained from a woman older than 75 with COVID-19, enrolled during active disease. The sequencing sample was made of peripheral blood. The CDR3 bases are TGTGCCAGCAGCCTATTACTAGCGGGGGGGAATACGCAGTATTTT. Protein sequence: CASSLLLAGGNTQYF. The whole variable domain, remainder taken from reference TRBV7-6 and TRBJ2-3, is GAGVSQSPRYKVTKRGQDVALRCDPISGHVSLYWYRQALGQGPEFLTYFNYEAQQDKSGLPNDRFSAERPEGSISTLTIQRTEQRDSAMYRCASSLLLAGGNTQYFGPGTRLTVL.